Listed below are T cell receptor beta chains from one sample, sequenced in a study of cytomegalovirus exposure and HLA in healthy donors. Assay used: immunoSEQ multiplex PCR; TCRdb lists only in-frame clones, some missing. The sample lists 210,000 or so clones; 70% to 85% were seen once. The sample was PBMCs. These receptors came from a middle-aged woman in good health and CMV-seronegative. The CDR3 runs from the conserved cysteine through the conserved F or W. D genes are given only for firm matches. Clone size is stated in some rows and not others, as once, few, many or a class when expanded.

D: -; V: TRBV4-2; size: -; J: TRBJ1-5; CDR3: CASSQEHSNQPQHF; DNA: TGTGCCAGCAGCCAAGAGCACAGTAATCAGCCCCAGCATTTT
D: -; V: TRBV9; size: -; J: TRBJ2-2; CDR3: CASSLTSGSGELFF; DNA: TGTGCCAGCAGCTTGACTTCAGGGTCCGGGGAGCTGTTTTTT
D: TRBD1; V: TRBV19; size: -; J: TRBJ2-7; CDR3: CASSILPGQGYEQYF; DNA: TGTGCCAGTAGTATACTCCCGGGACAGGGCTACGAGCAGTACTTC
D: TRBD1; V: TRBV6-1; size: once; J: TRBJ2-4; CDR3: CASSGSGQGSIQYF; DNA: TGTGCCAGCAGCGGGTCGGGACAGGGTTCCATTCAGTACTTC
D: TRBD2; V: TRBV7-2; size: -; J: TRBJ2-1; CDR3: CASSFTSGGAWQFF; DNA: TGTGCCAGCAGCTTCACTAGCGGGGGGGCTTGGCAGTTCTTC
D: -; V: TRBV5-6; size: -; J: TRBJ2-3; CDR3: CASSLGTRTDTQYF; DNA: TGTGCCAGCAGCTTGGGGACACGGACAGATACGCAGTATTTT
D: -; V: TRBV28; size: -; J: TRBJ1-5; CDR3: CASMGHGQSNQPQHF; DNA: TGTGCCAGCATGGGGCACGGGCAAAGCAATCAGCCCCAGCATTTT
D: -; V: TRBV7-2; size: -; J: TRBJ2-7; CDR3: CASSSYPGAYEQYF; DNA: TGTGCCAGCAGCTCCTACCCGGGGGCCTACGAGCAGTACTTC
D: -; V: TRBV10-3; size: -; J: TRBJ2-2; CDR3: CAISETSPGELFF; DNA: TGTGCCATCAGTGAGACTAGCCCCGGGGAGCTGTTTTTT
D: -; V: TRBV6-1; size: -; J: TRBJ2-7; CDR3: CASSLPTGYEQYF; DNA: TGTGCCAGCAGTCTTCCGACAGGCTACGAGCAGTACTTC
D: TRBD1; V: TRBV11-2; size: -; J: TRBJ2-7; CDR3: CASSLSRTGDYEQYF; DNA: TGTGCCAGCAGCCTTTCAAGGACAGGGGACTACGAGCAGTACTTC
D: TRBD1; V: TRBV7-2; size: -; J: TRBJ1-5; CDR3: CASSPHGAGGVGQPQHF; DNA: TGTGCCAGCAGCCCCCATGGGGCAGGGGGCGTCGGACAGCCCCAGCATTTT
D: -; V: TRBV21-1; size: -; J: TRBJ1-5; CDR3: CASSKASHGGNQPQHF; DNA: TGTGCCAGCAGCAAGGCATCCCACGGGGGGAATCAGCCCCAGCATTTT
D: -; V: TRBV7-9; size: -; J: TRBJ2-7; CDR3: CASSLDWQGYEQYF; DNA: TGTGCCAGCAGCTTAGATTGGCAGGGCTACGAGCAGTACTTC
D: -; V: TRBV21-1; size: -; J: TRBJ1-1; CDR3: CASSKGGGRTEAFF; DNA: TGTGCCAGCAGCAAAGGGGGGGGGCGCACTGAAGCTTTCTTT
D: -; V: TRBV6-1; size: -; J: TRBJ1-1; CDR3: CASSEAGNKGTEAFF; DNA: TGTGCCAGCAGTGAAGCCGGGAACAAGGGAACTGAAGCTTTCTTT
D: TRBD1; V: TRBV7-3; size: -; J: TRBJ1-2; CDR3: CASSLTRTGGGGYTF; DNA: TGTGCCAGCAGCCTCACCCGGACAGGGGGTGGAGGCTACACCTTC
D: -; V: TRBV2; size: -; J: TRBJ2-2; CDR3: CASSPWPNTGELFF; DNA: TGTGCCAGCAGCCCTTGGCCGAACACCGGGGAGCTGTTTTTT
D: TRBD2; V: TRBV6-6; size: -; J: TRBJ2-3; CDR3: CASRVAGGPGTQYF; DNA: TGTGCCAGCAGGGTAGCGGGGGGGCCGGGTACGCAGTATTTT
D: -; V: TRBV14; size: -; J: TRBJ1-1; CDR3: CASSHEVNTEAFF; DNA: TGTGCCAGCAGCCATGAGGTAAACACTGAAGCTTTCTTT
D: TRBD1; V: TRBV7-2; size: -; J: TRBJ2-7; CDR3: CASSSMGTAQYF; DNA: TGTGCCAGCAGCTCGATGGGGACAGCTCAGTACTTC
D: -; V: TRBV9; size: -; J: TRBJ2-4; CDR3: CASSVTGTKNIQYF; DNA: TGTGCCAGCAGCGTAACAGGGACCAAAAACATTCAGTACTTC
D: TRBD2; V: TRBV5-1; size: -; J: TRBJ2-1; CDR3: CASSLGSGGAYNEQFF; DNA: TGCGCCAGCAGCTTGGGAAGCGGGGGGGCCTACAATGAGCAGTTCTTC
D: -; V: TRBV30; size: -; J: TRBJ2-1; CDR3: CACSRSVYEQFF; DNA: TGTGCCTGCTCCCGTTCGGTTTATGAGCAGTTCTTC
D: -; V: TRBV25-1; size: -; J: TRBJ2-3; CDR3: CASSEPQTKIDTQYF; DNA: TGTGCCAGCAGTGAGCCTCAGACTAAAATCGATACGCAGTATTTT
D: -; V: TRBV11-3; size: -; J: TRBJ1-1; CDR3: CASSFSSNTEAFF; DNA: TGTGCCAGCAGCTTTTCATCGAACACTGAAGCTTTCTTT
D: -; V: TRBV7-9; size: -; J: TRBJ1-1; CDR3: CASSPTENTEAFF; DNA: TGTGCCAGCAGCCCGACAGAGAACACTGAAGCTTTCTTT
D: TRBD2; V: TRBV11-2; size: -; J: TRBJ2-3; CDR3: CASSSLPTSVSTDTQYF; DNA: TGTGCCAGCAGCTCGCTTCCGACTAGCGTGAGCACAGATACGCAGTATTTT
D: -; V: TRBV2; size: -; J: TRBJ2-1; CDR3: CASRTAGRDEQFF; DNA: TGTGCCAGCAGGACTGCGGGAAGGGATGAGCAGTTCTTC
D: -; V: TRBV6-1; size: -; J: TRBJ1-5; CDR3: CASSGDRSNQPQHF; DNA: TGTGCCAGCAGCGGAGACAGGAGCAATCAGCCCCAGCATTTT
D: -; V: TRBV7-9; size: -; J: TRBJ2-6; CDR3: CASRAPGSGANVLTF; DNA: TGTGCCAGCAGAGCCCCGGGCTCTGGGGCCAACGTCCTGACTTTC
D: -; V: TRBV30; size: -; J: TRBJ1-6; CDR3: CAWSVSATPTDRSPLHF; DNA: TGTGCCTGGAGTGTGTCGGCAACCCCCACAGACAGGTCACCCCTCCACTTT
D: -; V: TRBV2; size: -; J: TRBJ2-5; CDR3: CASRAHLGGGGGQETQYF; DNA: TGTGCCAGCAGAGCCCACCTAGGGGGGGGAGGAGGCCAAGAGACCCAGTACTTC
D: TRBD1; V: TRBV19; size: -; J: TRBJ1-2; CDR3: CASSIKQGFLISGYTF; DNA: TGTGCCAGTAGTATAAAACAGGGGTTCCTAATCTCTGGCTACACCTTC
D: TRBD1; V: TRBV30; size: -; J: TRBJ2-6; CDR3: CAWRPDRGGGWANVLTF; DNA: TGTGCCTGGAGACCCGACAGGGGTGGAGGCTGGGCCAACGTCCTGACTTTC
D: -; V: TRBV19; size: once; J: TRBJ1-6; CDR3: CASKGLQNSPLHF; DNA: TGTGCCAGTAAGGGGTTACAAAATTCACCCCTCCACTTT
D: -; V: TRBV27; size: -; J: TRBJ2-2; CDR3: CASSLIDTGELFF; DNA: TGTGCCAGCAGTTTGATAGACACCGGGGAGCTGTTTTTT
D: TRBD1; V: TRBV5-1; size: once; J: TRBJ1-1; CDR3: CASTPGGHPRLNTEAFF; DNA: TGCGCCAGCACCCCAGGGGGACATCCCCGTTTGAACACTGAAGCTTTCTTT
D: -; V: TRBV5-8; size: -; J: TRBJ1-2; CDR3: CASSQLQGIYGYTF; DNA: TGTGCCAGCAGTCAGTTACAGGGAATCTATGGCTACACCTTC
D: TRBD1; V: TRBV5-4; size: -; J: TRBJ1-6; CDR3: CASSLVAGGSPLHF; DNA: TGTGCCAGCAGTCTGGTGGCAGGGGGCTCACCCCTCCACTTT
D: -; V: TRBV5-1; size: -; J: TRBJ2-7; CDR3: CASSLAPLSAGFDEQYF; DNA: TGCGCCAGCAGCTTGGCCCCCCTTTCGGCAGGGTTCGACGAGCAGTACTTC
D: -; V: TRBV7-9; size: -; J: TRBJ2-5; CDR3: CASSLGGLPQETQYF; DNA: TGTGCCAGCAGCTTAGGGGGCCTTCCCCAAGAGACCCAGTACTTC
D: -; V: TRBV6-1; size: -; J: TRBJ1-4; CDR3: CASSEAVGGNEKLFF; DNA: TGTGCCAGCAGTGAAGCGGTGGGGGGAAATGAAAAACTGTTTTTT
D: TRBD1; V: TRBV7-3; size: few; J: TRBJ2-1; CDR3: CASSRTGRNEQFF; DNA: TGTGCCAGCAGTCGGACAGGGCGAAATGAGCAGTTCTTC
D: TRBD1; V: TRBV5-1; size: -; J: TRBJ2-7; CDR3: CASFDRGGTYEQYF; DNA: TGCGCCAGCTTTGACAGGGGAGGTACCTACGAGCAGTACTTC